The 16 T cell receptor beta chains below come from one sample, sequenced in a study of cytomegalovirus exposure and HLA in healthy donors. PCR employed 60 Vbeta and 13 Jbeta primers. Profiling relied on immunoSEQ multiplex PCR, and the TCRdb table lists in-frame clones only, not all of them. This table has fewer than 200,000 clones, roughly 84% appearing once. Sequenced sample: PBMCs. Every receptor here comes from a male donor in good health and CMV-seronegative.

The chain links TRBV7-2 to TRBJ2-7, with D perhaps TRBD2 (6 bases). The V and J ends lost 7 bases and 7 bases respectively, with 20 bases between them. The germline V gene has CDR1 SGHTA and CDR2 FQGNSA. The CDR3 is 14 amino acids. For the CDR3, the DNA is TGTGCCAGCACGCGGGACCGAAGGCAGCTTGAGCAGTACTTC. Encoded protein: CASTRDRRQLEQYF. Full variable domain (remainder filled in from reference TRBV7-2 and TRBJ2-7): GAGVSQSPSNKVTEKGKDVELRCDPISGHTALYWYRQSLGQGLEFLIYFQGNSAPDKSGLPSDRFSAERTGGSVSTLTIQRTQQEDSAVYLCASTRDRRQLEQYFGPGTRLTVT.

With respect to this clone: At one end the junction does not follow the germline gene, possibly because of a read error. The chain combines TRBV15 with TRBJ2-5, with 14 positions matching TRBD2. CDR1 and CDR2 from the germline V gene are LNHNV and YYDKDF (reference sequence). The CDR3 totals 13 residues. The CDR3 DNA is TGTGCCACCAGCAGGGCCGGGACTAGCGGGAGTAACTTC. This codes for CATSRAGTSGSNF.

The chain links TRBV5-1 to TRBJ2-3, with 8 nucleotides matching TRBD1. This CDR3 is built from 16 residues. Per the germline V gene, CDR1 is SGHRS and CDR2 is YFSETQ. Unmatched junction bases numbered 10, after V lost 4 bases and J lost 3 bases. CDR3 sequence (DNA): TGCGCCAGCAGCCAACGGTTGGACAGGGTGACAGATACGCAGTATTTT. This codes for CASSQRLDRVTDTQYF.

The chain is built from TRBV2 and TRBJ1-1; 9 positions match TRBD1. Trimming at V came to 6 bases and at J to 3 bases, leaving 2 bases not matched to a gene. The CDR3 extends over 13 amino acids. Germline assignment: CDR1 SNHLY and CDR2 FYNNEI. This CDR3 is CASRRDRDTEAFF. The CDR3 DNA is TGTGCCAGCAGAAGGGACAGGGACACTGAAGCTTTCTTT.

In this sample, this clone turned up a few times. The V gene is TRBV19, the J gene TRBJ1-5, with a weak D call TRBD1 (5 bases). Germline V CDR1 and CDR2: LNHDA, SQIVND (reference sequence). The CDR3 totals 13 residues. V lost 8 bases and J lost 4, with 12 bases in between. CDR3 amino acids: CASARQGNQPQHF. The CDR3 region has the DNA TGTGCCAGTGCCCGGCAGGGTAATCAGCCCCAGCATTTT.

The chain has TRBV2 and TRBJ1-4, with 10 bases that match TRBD1. Trimming took 5 bases from V and 7 from J; bases not matched to a gene: 4. This CDR3 is built from 14 residues. CDR1 and CDR2 from the germline V gene are SNHLY and FYNNEI. The CDR3 DNA is TGTGCCAGCAGTAGACAGGGGGCGGGTGAAAAACTGTTTTTT. The encoded protein is CASSRQGAGEKLFF.

This clone was detected once. The chain carries TRBV6-1 and TRBJ2-7; 9 bases are a match to TRBD1. The CDR3 consists of 14 residues. With 7 bases clipped from V and 2 bases from J, the junction kept 6 bases outside the gene matches. In germline, CDR1 is MNHNS, CDR2 SASEGT. In nucleotides, the CDR3 is TGTGCCAGCACCCCGGGACAGGGTACCTACGAGCAGTACTTC. This codes for CASTPGQGTYEQYF.

The V and J genes are TRBV27 and TRBJ2-6, with D possibly being TRBD1 (6 bases). The CDR3 covers 15 residues. V lost 6 bases and J 2 bases, leaving 11 bases between the germline ends. Germline-derived CDR1 and CDR2 are MNHEY and SMNVEV (reference sequence). CDR3 region: CASRREGAGANVLTF. The CDR3 DNA follows: TGTGCCAGCAGACGCGAGGGGGCTGGGGCCAACGTCCTGACTTTC.

About this clone: One end of the junction does not line up with germline, which may come from a read error. The rearrangement uses TRBV7-9 and TRBJ2-5, with D possibly being TRBD1 (6 bases). Germline CDR1 is SEHNR and CDR2 is FQNEAQ (reference sequence). This CDR3 has 16 residues. Written as DNA, the CDR3 is TGTTCCAGCAGCTTAGGAGACGGACAGACTCAGGAGACCCAGTACTTC. Translated: CSSSLGDGQTQETQYF.

The J gene is TRBJ2-6, the V gene TRBV19; no firm D call. Trimming shortened V by 4 bases and J by 4 bases, and 8 bases separated the two germline ends. Germline assignment: CDR1 LNHDA and CDR2 SQIVND (reference sequence). The CDR3 extends over 14 amino acids. The CDR3 nucleotides are TGTGCCAGTAGTAAGATGGCCGGGGCCAACGTCCTGACTTTC. Translation gives CASSKMAGANVLTF.

The CDR3 DNA sequence: TGTGCCAGCTCACTGTCCCGGGACACCCATCAGCCCCAGCATTTT. Translated: CASSLSRDTHQPQHF. This sequence joins TRBV18 and TRBJ1-5; D may be TRBD1 (6 bases). Deletions cut 4 bases from V and 5 bases from J, with 15 bases between. Germline V CDR1 and CDR2: KGHSH, LQKENI. This CDR3 spans 15 amino acids.

This clone came up a few times. The V call is TRBV4-3, the J call TRBJ2-7; no reliable D call. CDR3 length: 13 amino acids. The V and J ends lost 8 bases and 3 bases respectively, with 14 bases between them. Germline values: CDR1 LGHNA, CDR2 YSLEER. The CDR3 reads CASSLTRFYEQYF. The CDR3 DNA follows: TGCGCCAGCTCTCTAACCCGCTTCTACGAGCAGTACTTC.

This chain uses TRBV30 with TRBJ1-1, with unresolved D. Trimming stripped 1 base from V and 6 bases from J, with 9 bases between. This CDR3 is 12 amino acids long. CDR1 is GTSNPN and CDR2 is SVGIG in the germline V gene (reference sequence). The CDR3: CAWSGGIAEAFF. CDR3 nucleotides: TGTGCCTGGAGTGGAGGGATTGCTGAAGCTTTCTTT.

The chain uses TRBV11-2 and TRBJ2-7; 7 bases line up with TRBD1. The CDR3 loop spans 15 amino acids. J gave up 11 bases and V 4 bases, and 17 bases lay outside the gene matches. Germline CDR1 and CDR2: SGHAT and FQNNGV. The DNA of the CDR3 is TGTGCCAGCAGCTCCCGGGCAGGGGGTTTACGAGCTGAGTACTTC. It yields the protein CASSSRAGGLRAEYF.

In this sample, this clone turned up a few times. The chain links TRBV7-2 to TRBJ2-4; D is unresolved. The length of the CDR3 is 13 residues. V lost 5 bases, J lost 0 bases, and 5 bases lay in between. Germline V gene sequence: CDR1 SGHTA, CDR2 FQGNSA. The chain's CDR3 is CASSPLAKNIQYF. CDR3 DNA sequence: TGTGCCAGCAGCCCGTTAGCCAAAAACATTCAGTACTTC. Based on the CDR3 plus reference TRBV7-2 and TRBJ2-4, the full variable domain is GAGVSQSPSNKVTEKGKDVELRCDPISGHTALYWYRQSLGQGLEFLIYFQGNSAPDKSGLPSDRFSAERTGGSVSTLTIQRTQQEDSAVYLCASSPLAKNIQYFGAGTRLSVL.

The chain combines TRBV5-6 with TRBJ1-4, with a possible D match to TRBD1 (5 bases). CDR3 length: 15 amino acids. Germline lookup yields CDR1 SGHDT and CDR2 YYEEEE. V gave up 1 base and J gave up 2 bases, with 9 bases separating them. CDR3 DNA sequence: TGTGCCAGCAGCTTGTGGGGCACTACTAATGAAAAACTGTTTTTT. Its translation is CASSLWGTTNEKLFF.